This T cell receptor beta chain was identified in a study of shared clonotypes between healthy human individuals. Deep level was the assay's run setting. Sequencing was performed with immunoSEQ multiplex PCR; in TCRdb, only in-frame clones are kept and a portion is missing. Of roughly 2 million clones in the sample, roughly 95% were seen once. The trim removed 8 bases at V and 5 bases at J, leaving 9 bases unmatched. Germline lookup yields CDR1 SQVTM and CDR2 ANQGSEA. This CDR3 is built from 13 residues. Sequencing used naive CD4+ T cells sorted from blood. As for subset: CD45RA+ positively selected. The J gene is TRBJ2-5, the V gene TRBV29-1; 9 bases are shared with TRBD2. The receptor was derived from a man aged 18 to 30 in good health. The CDR3 nucleotides are TGCAGCTTGAAGCGGGGGGTTGATGAGACCCAGTACTTC. Translation gives CSLKRGVDETQYF. The whole variable domain, remainder taken from reference TRBV29-1 and TRBJ2-5, is SAVISQKPSRDICQRGTSLTIQCQVDSQVTMMFWYRQQPGQSLTLIATANQGSEATYESGFVIDKFPISRPNLTFSTLTVSNMSPEDSSIYLCSLKRGVDETQYFGPGTRLLVL.